This T cell receptor beta chain was found in a study of response to subunit inactivated influenza vaccine. Whole-study results and caveats: Authors suggested that a seasonal influenza vaccination recruits few new T cells each time.

TCRdb recomputed calls from the RT-PCR reads with MiXCR, one row per CDR3 protein. The table lists around 200,000 distinct CDR3 sequences, approximately 9.2% of them singletons, with 9.5% to 13% in the top ten. There are 15 residues in the CDR3. The ends were cut back, 3 bases at V and 6 bases at J, with 16 bases in the middle. CDR1 and CDR2 from the germline V gene are MNHEY and SMNVEV (reference sequence). On this clonotype: Its antigen is not identified.

The chain is built from TRBV27 and TRBJ2-3, with a possible D match to TRBD1 (6 bases). The sequences come from non-naive T cells sorted from PBMCs, collected on the day of vaccination. This TCR was sampled from a man aged 50 to 59 who received an inactivated influenza vaccine. The CDR3 protein is CASSFQGPRLDTQYF. The CDR3 DNA reads TGTGCCAGCAGTTTTCAGGGGCCCCGTTTGGATACGCAGTATTTT.